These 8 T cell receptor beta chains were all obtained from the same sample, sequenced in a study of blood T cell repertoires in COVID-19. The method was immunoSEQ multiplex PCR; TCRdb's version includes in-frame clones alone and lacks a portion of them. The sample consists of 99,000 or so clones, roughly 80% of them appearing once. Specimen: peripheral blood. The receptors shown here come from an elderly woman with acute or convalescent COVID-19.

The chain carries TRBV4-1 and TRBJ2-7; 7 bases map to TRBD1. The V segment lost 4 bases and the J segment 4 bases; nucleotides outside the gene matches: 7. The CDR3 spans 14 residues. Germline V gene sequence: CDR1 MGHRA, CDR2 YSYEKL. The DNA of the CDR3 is TGCGCCAGCAGCCCGCTGACAGGGTCGTACGAGCAGTACTTC. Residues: CASSPLTGSYEQYF.

The CDR3 DNA is TGCAGTGCTAGTCGCTTGGAGCAGCCCCAGCATTTT. It specifies CSASRLEQPQHF. J is TRBJ1-5 and V is TRBV20-1; the D is unclear. This CDR3 contains 12 residues. The ends were cut back, 3 bases at V and 7 bases at J, with 10 bases in the middle. CDR1 DFQATT and CDR2 SNEGSKA come from the germline V gene (reference sequence).

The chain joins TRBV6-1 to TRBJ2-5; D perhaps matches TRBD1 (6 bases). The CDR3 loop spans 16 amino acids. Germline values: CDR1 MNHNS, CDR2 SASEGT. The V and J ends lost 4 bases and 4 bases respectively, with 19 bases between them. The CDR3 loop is CASSVSDRWLAETQYF. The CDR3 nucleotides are TGTGCCAGCAGTGTCAGTGACAGGTGGTTGGCAGAGACCCAGTACTTC.

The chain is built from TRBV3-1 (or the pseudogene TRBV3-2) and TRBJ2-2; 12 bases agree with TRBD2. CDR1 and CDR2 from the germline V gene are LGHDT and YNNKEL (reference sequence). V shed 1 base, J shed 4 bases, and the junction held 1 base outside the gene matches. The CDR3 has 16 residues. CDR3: CASSQASGGVTGELFF. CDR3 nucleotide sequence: TGTGCCAGCAGCCAAGCTAGCGGGGGGGTCACCGGGGAGCTGTTTTTT.

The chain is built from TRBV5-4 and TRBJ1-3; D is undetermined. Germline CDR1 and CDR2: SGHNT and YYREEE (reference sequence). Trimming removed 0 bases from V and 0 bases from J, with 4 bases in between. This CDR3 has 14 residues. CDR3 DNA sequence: TGTGCCAGCAGCTTGGAAGCCTCTGGAAACACCATATATTTT. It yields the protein CASSLEASGNTIYF.

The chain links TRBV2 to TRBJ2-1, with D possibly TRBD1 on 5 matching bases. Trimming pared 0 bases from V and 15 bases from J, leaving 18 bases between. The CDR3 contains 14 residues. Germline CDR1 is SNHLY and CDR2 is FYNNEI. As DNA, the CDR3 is TGTGCCAGCAGTGAAGCGCTTAGGAGTGACAGACGGTTCTTC. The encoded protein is CASSEALRSDRRFF. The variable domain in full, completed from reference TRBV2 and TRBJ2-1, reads EPEVTQTPSHQVTQMGQEVILRCVPISNHLYFYWYRQILGQKVEFLVSFYNNEISEKSEIFDDQFSVERPDGSNFTLKIRSTKLEDSAMYFCASSEALRSDRRFFGPGTRLTVL.

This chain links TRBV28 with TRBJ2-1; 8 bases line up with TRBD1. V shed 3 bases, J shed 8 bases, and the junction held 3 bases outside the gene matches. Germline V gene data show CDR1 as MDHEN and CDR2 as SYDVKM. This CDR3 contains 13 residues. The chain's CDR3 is CASSLTGVDEQFF. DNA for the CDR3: TGTGCCAGCAGTTTGACAGGGGTCGATGAGCAGTTCTTC.

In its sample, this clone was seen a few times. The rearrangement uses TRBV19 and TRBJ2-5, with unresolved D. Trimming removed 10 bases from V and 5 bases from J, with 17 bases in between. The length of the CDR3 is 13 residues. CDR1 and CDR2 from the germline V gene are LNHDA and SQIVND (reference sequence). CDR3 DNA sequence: TGTGCCACCCAACGGGTGGTAACGGAGACCCAGTACTTC. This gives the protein CATQRVVTETQYF.